This T cell receptor beta chain is from a study of blood T cell repertoires in COVID-19. Study details: Italy, Spain and the United States were the sources of the convalescent and acute COVID-19 samples.

Germline values: CDR1 DFQATT, CDR2 SNEGSKA (reference sequence). V was clipped by 5 bases and J by 2 bases, with 7 bases between them. This CDR3 is built from 11 residues. Method: immunoSEQ multiplex PCR; TCRdb's copy keeps in-frame clones and lacks some. The sample has 250,000 to 300,000 clones, around 88% seen once. The chain employs TRBV20-1 and TRBJ2-7, with unresolved D. The sequence was obtained from a woman under 40 who had recovered from COVID-19. Sequenced input: peripheral blood. CDR3 bases: TGCAGTGCTGAGGATACCTACGAGCAGTACTTC. It translates to CSAEDTYEQYF.